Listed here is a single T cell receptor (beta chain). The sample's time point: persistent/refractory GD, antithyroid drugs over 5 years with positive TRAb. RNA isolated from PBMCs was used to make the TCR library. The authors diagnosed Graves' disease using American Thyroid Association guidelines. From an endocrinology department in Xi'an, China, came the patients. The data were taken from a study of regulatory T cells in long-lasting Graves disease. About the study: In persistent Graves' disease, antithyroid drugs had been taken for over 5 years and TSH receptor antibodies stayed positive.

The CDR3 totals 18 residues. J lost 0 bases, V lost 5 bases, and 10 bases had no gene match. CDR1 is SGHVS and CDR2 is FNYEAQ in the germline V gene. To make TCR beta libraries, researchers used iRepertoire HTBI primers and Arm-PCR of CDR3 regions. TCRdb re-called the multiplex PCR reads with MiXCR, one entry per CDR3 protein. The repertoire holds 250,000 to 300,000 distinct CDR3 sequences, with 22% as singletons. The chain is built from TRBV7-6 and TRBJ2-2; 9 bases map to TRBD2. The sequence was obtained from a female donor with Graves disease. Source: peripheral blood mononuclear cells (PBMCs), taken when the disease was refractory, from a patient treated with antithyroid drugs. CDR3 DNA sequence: TGTGCCAGCAGCGAAGACTGGCGGGAGGGAACGAACACCGGGGAGCTGTTTTTT. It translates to CASSEDWREGTNTGELFF.